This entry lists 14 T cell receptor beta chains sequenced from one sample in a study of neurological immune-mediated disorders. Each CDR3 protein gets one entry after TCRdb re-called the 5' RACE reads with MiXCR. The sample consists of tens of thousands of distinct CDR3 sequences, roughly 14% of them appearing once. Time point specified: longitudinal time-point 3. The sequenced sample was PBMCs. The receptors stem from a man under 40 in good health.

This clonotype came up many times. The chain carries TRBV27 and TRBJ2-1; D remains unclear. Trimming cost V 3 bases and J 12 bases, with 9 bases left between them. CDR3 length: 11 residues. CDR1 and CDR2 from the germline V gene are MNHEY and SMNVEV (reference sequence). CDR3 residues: CASSFGLGQFF. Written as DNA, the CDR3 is TGTGCCAGCAGTTTCGGGTTAGGGCAGTTCTTC.

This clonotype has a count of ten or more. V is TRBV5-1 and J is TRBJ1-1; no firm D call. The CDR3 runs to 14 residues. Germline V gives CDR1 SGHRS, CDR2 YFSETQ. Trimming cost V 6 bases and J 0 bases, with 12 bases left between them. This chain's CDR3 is CASNAESMNTEAFF. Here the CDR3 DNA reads TGCGCCAGCAACGCAGAGTCAATGAACACTGAAGCTTTCTTT.

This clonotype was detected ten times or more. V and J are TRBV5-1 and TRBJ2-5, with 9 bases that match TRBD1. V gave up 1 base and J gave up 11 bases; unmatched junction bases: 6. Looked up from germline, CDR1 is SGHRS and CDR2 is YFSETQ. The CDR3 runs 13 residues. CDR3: CASSLMYGTGQYF. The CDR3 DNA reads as TGCGCCAGCAGCTTGATGTACGGGACAGGGCAGTACTTC.

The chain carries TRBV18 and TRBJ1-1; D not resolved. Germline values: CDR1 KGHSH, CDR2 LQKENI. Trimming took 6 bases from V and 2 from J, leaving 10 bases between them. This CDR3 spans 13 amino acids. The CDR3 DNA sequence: TGTGCCAGCTCGCCTACAAGTAACACTGAAGCTTTCTTT. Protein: CASSPTSNTEAFF.

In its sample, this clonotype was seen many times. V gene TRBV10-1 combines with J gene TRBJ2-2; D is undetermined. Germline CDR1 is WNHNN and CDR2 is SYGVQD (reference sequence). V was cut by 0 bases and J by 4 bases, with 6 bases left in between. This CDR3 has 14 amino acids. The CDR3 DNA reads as TGCGCCAGCAGTGAGTCGTACTCCACCGGGGAGCTGTTTTTT. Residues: CASSESYSTGELFF.

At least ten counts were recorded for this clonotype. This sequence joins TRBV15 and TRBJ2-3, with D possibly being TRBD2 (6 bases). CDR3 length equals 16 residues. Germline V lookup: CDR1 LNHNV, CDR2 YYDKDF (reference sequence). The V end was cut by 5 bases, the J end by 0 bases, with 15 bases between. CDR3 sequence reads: CATSPGVAASTDTQYF. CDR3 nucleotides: TGTGCCACCAGCCCGGGGGTGGCGGCGAGCACAGATACGCAGTATTTT.

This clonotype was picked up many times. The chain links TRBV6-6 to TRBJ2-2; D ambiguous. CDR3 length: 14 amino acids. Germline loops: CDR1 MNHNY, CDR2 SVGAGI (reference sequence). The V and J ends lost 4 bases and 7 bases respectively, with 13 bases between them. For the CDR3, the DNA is TGTGCCAGCAGTTCCCTACGTGAGAGCGGGGAGCTGTTTTTT. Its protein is CASSSLRESGELFF.

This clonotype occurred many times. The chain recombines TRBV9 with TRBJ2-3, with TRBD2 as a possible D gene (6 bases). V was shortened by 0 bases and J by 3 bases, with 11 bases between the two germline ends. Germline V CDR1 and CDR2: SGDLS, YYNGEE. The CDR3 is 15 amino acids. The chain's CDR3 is CASSVDLATTDTQYF. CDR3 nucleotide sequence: TGTGCCAGCAGCGTAGATCTAGCGACGACAGATACGCAGTATTTT.

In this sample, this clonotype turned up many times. CDR3 residues: CSAPQLTVGASAGELFF. The CDR3 coding sequence is TGCAGTGCTCCACAGTTAACGGTCGGGGCTTCGGCCGGGGAGCTGTTTTTT. The chain employs TRBV20-1 and TRBJ2-2; D tentatively fits TRBD1 or TRBD2 (5 bases each). Looked up from germline, CDR1 is DFQATT and CDR2 is SNEGSKA (reference sequence). The CDR3 spans 17 residues. V lost 5 bases to trimming and J lost 6 bases, with 25 bases between them.

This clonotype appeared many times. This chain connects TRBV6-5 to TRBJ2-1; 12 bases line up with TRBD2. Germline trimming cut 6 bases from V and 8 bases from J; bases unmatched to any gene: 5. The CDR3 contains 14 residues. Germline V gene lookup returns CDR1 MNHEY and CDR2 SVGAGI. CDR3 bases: TGTGCCAGCAGAATGACTAGCGGGAGCCATGAGCAGTTCTTC. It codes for CASRMTSGSHEQFF.

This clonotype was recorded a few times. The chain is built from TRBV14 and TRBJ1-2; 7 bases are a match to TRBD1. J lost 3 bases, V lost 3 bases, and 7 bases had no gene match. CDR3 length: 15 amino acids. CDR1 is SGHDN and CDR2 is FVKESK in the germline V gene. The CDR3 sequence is CASSQSPGQHYGYTF. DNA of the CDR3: TGTGCCAGCAGCCAGTCACCGGGACAGCACTATGGCTACACCTTC.

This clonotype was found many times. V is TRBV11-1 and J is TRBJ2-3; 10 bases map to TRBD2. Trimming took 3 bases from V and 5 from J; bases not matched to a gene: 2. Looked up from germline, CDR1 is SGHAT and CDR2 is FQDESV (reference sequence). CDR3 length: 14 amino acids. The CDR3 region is CASSFLAGVDTQYF. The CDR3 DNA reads TGTGCCAGCAGCTTCCTAGCGGGAGTAGATACGCAGTATTTT.

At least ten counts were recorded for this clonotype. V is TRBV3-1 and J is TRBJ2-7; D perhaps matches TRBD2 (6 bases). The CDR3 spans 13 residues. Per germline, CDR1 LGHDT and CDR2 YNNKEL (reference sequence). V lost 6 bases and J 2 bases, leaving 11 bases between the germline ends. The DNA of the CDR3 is TGTGCCAGCAGACGGACTACCACCTACGAGCAGTACTTC. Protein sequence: CASRRTTTYEQYF.

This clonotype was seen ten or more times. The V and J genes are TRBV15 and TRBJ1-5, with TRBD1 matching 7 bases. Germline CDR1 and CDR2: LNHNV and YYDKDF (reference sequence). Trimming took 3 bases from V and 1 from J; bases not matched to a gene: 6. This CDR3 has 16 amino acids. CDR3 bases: TGTGCCACCAGCAGGCCCGGGACAGCGAGCAATCAGCCCCAGCATTTT. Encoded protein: CATSRPGTASNQPQHF.